What follows are 24 T cell receptor beta chains derived from one specimen sequenced in a study of T-cell reconstitution after alpha-beta-depleted transplantation in children. Unique molecular identifiers tagged the TCRbeta library. TCRdb ran MiXCR on the PCR reads and lists one entry per CDR3 protein. The data show about 610,000 distinct CDR3 sequences, roughly a quarter seen once. Source: PBMCs, taken before TCRalphabeta/CD19-depleted stem cell transplant. The receptors derive from a boy younger than two with Wiskott-Aldrich syndrome, due to receive a stem cell transplant.

J is TRBJ1-1 and V is TRBV11-1, with 12 bases that match TRBD1. V shed 8 bases and J 11 bases; nucleotides not matched to a gene: 9. The CDR3 length is 13 residues. CDR1 is SGHAT and CDR2 is FQDESV in the germline V gene (reference sequence). Here the CDR3 reads CASHRDRGPGAFF. The DNA for the CDR3 is TGTGCCAGCCACCGGGACAGGGGGCCGGGGGCTTTCTTT.

The sample holds one count of this clonotype. This chain joins TRBV5-4 and TRBJ2-1; TRBD1 aligns across 7 bases. The V segment lost 6 bases and the J segment 7 bases; nucleotides outside the gene matches: 10. CDR1 and CDR2 (germline): SGHNT, YYREEE (reference sequence). The CDR3 contains 14 residues. The CDR3 here is CASTQQGMWNEQFF. The CDR3, as DNA: TGTGCCAGCACCCAACAGGGGATGTGGAATGAGCAGTTCTTC.

The chain is built from TRBV18 and TRBJ2-7; D is possibly TRBD1 (5 bases). Germline CDR1 reads KGHSH; CDR2 reads LQKENI. CDR3 length: 12 amino acids. Between the trimmed V and J ends, which lost 0 bases and 7 bases, there was a span of 7 bases. CDR3 nucleotides: TGTGCCAGCTCACCACCAGGGGAAGAGCAGTACTTC. It translates to CASSPPGEEQYF.

This clonotype was seen only a few times. The chain is built from TRBV20-1 and TRBJ1-5; 9 nucleotides agree with TRBD1. J gave up 2 bases and V 7 bases, and 6 bases lay outside the gene matches. CDR1 DFQATT and CDR2 SNEGSKA come from the germline V gene (reference sequence). The CDR3 consists of 14 residues. Written as DNA, the CDR3 is TGCAGTGTGAGCGGGGACAGGGGCAATCAGCCCCAGCATTTT. Its translation is CSVSGDRGNQPQHF.

The chain joins TRBV20-1 to TRBJ2-7; a weak D match, TRBD2 (5 bases). The CDR3 has 14 residues. Germline V gene data show CDR1 as DFQATT and CDR2 as SNEGSKA (reference sequence). V lost 8 bases and J lost 3, with 20 bases in between. The CDR3 loop is CSSHRSLSGYEQYF. The CDR3 coding sequence is TGCAGTTCCCACCGTAGTTTAAGCGGCTACGAGCAGTACTTC.

This chain uses TRBV20-1 with TRBJ1-4; D is possibly TRBD1 (5 bases). Trimming removed 0 bases from V and 4 bases from J, with 9 bases in between. Germline CDR1 DFQATT, CDR2 SNEGSKA (reference sequence). CDR3 length: 14 residues. CDR3 sequence reads: CSARDPQGNEKLFF. CDR3 DNA sequence: TGCAGTGCTAGAGATCCCCAGGGTAATGAAAAACTGTTTTTT.

This chain uses TRBV5-6 with TRBJ1-5, with 7 bases lining up with TRBD1. Trimming cost V 4 bases and J 3 bases; bases outside gene matches: 7. The CDR3 extends over 15 amino acids. Germline lookup yields CDR1 SGHDT and CDR2 YYEEEE. The CDR3 sequence: CASSLRTGLNQPQHF. CDR3 bases: TGTGCCAGCAGCCTCCGGACAGGACTCAATCAGCCCCAGCATTTT.

This clonotype was detected only a few times. The CDR3 DNA is TGTGCCAGCAGCTTAGATATGAGTCAAGAGACCCAGTACTTC. Translated, it gives CASSLDMSQETQYF. This chain joins TRBV7-2 and TRBJ2-5; D gene uncertain. The CDR3 is made up of 14 amino acids. V lost 1 base, J lost 2 bases, and 8 bases lay in between. Germline lookup yields CDR1 SGHTA and CDR2 FQGNSA.

V is TRBV29-1 and J is TRBJ2-5, with a tentative D call TRBD1 (5 bases). The germline CDR1 and CDR2 sequences are SQVTM and ANQGSEA. V was cut by 4 bases and J by 5 bases, with 11 bases left in between. The CDR3 contains 12 residues. In DNA form, the CDR3 reads TGCAGCGTTGCCAGGGATATGGAGACCCAGTACTTC. Translated, it gives CSVARDMETQYF. Filled out from reference TRBV29-1 and TRBJ2-5, the complete variable domain reads SAVISQKPSRDICQRGTSLTIQCQVDSQVTMMFWYRQQPGQSLTLIATANQGSEATYESGFVIDKFPISRPNLTFSTLTVSNMSPEDSSIYLCSVARDMETQYFGPGTRLLVL.

This clonotype was found many times. This chain uses TRBV7-7 with TRBJ2-3; 10 nucleotides agree with TRBD2. Germline trimming cut 5 bases from V and 1 base from J; bases unmatched to any gene: 3. Germline V gene sequence: CDR1 SSHAT, CDR2 FNYEAQ (reference sequence). This CDR3 has 15 amino acids. This chain's CDR3 is CASSTGLAGTDTQYF. The DNA of the CDR3 is TGTGCCAGCAGCACCGGACTAGCGGGCACAGATACGCAGTATTTT.

This clonotype was recorded once. The chain carries TRBV13 and TRBJ1-1; TRBD1 is a possible D gene (6 bases). Trimming took off 5 bases at V and 3 bases at J, with 10 bases between the two ends. This CDR3 region has 13 residues. In germline, CDR1 is PRHDT, CDR2 FYEKMQ (reference sequence). CDR3 loop: CASSIRGYTEAFF. The DNA for the CDR3 is TGTGCCAGCAGCATCAGGGGTTACACTGAAGCTTTCTTT.

This clonotype has a count of ten or more. In DNA form, the CDR3 reads TGTGCCACCCTTAGCGGGATCTACGAGCAGTACTTC. Residues: CATLSGIYEQYF. The chain links TRBV28 to TRBJ2-7, with 8 bases identical to TRBD2. CDR3 length: 12 residues. Germline CDR1 and CDR2: MDHEN and SYDVKM. Trimming took 10 bases from V and 3 from J; bases not matched to a gene: 5.

This clonotype occurred a few times. The rearrangement joins TRBV20-1 to TRBJ1-4, with D uncertain. V lost 4 bases, J lost 0 bases, and 6 bases lay in between. The CDR3 has 13 residues. Per germline, CDR1 DFQATT and CDR2 SNEGSKA (reference sequence). In DNA, the CDR3 is TGCAGTGCTAATGATGCAACTAATGAAAAACTGTTTTTT. Its translation is CSANDATNEKLFF.

The rearrangement uses TRBV20-1 and TRBJ2-1; D uncertain. V was trimmed by 3 bases and J by 4 bases, leaving 7 bases between them. CDR1 is DFQATT and CDR2 is SNEGSKA in the germline V gene (reference sequence). This CDR3 is 12 amino acids long. The DNA for the CDR3 is TGCAGTGCTAGTTTTTTTTACAATGAGCAGTTCTTC. Translating gives CSASFFYNEQFF.

Only a few counts were recorded for this clonotype. This chain connects TRBV7-2 to TRBJ1-6; 9 bases are a match to TRBD1. With V trimmed by 5 bases and J by 6 bases, 5 bases remained unmatched. Germline loops: CDR1 SGHTA, CDR2 FQGNSA. The length of the CDR3 is 15 residues. The CDR3 region is CASSLLDRGNSPLHF. The CDR3 region has the DNA TGTGCCAGCAGCCTCCTGGACAGGGGTAATTCACCCCTCCACTTT.

This chain connects TRBV27 to TRBJ1-5; D gene ambiguous. The CDR3 has 14 residues. Germline CDR1 reads MNHEY; CDR2 reads SMNVEV (reference sequence). Trimming removed 4 bases from V and 6 bases from J, with 13 bases in between. The CDR3 loop is CASSSLSGVQPQHF. The CDR3 coding sequence is TGTGCCAGCAGTTCCCTCTCGGGTGTTCAGCCCCAGCATTTT.

This clonotype has just a few counts. The chain links TRBV7-6 to TRBJ2-3, with 9 bases aligning to TRBD2. This CDR3 is built from 15 residues. Per germline, CDR1 SGHVS and CDR2 FNYEAQ. Trimming at V came to 4 bases and at J to 8 bases, leaving 10 bases not matched to a gene. CDR3 coding DNA: TGTGCCAGCAGCTCGGGACTAGCTCTATCGGCTACGCAGTATTTT. Translated, it gives CASSSGLALSATQYF.

The V and J genes are TRBV10-1 and TRBJ2-1, with TRBD1 identical over 8 bases. CDR3 length equals 15 residues. From germline, CDR1 is WNHNN and CDR2 SYGVQD (reference sequence). V trimming: 6 bases; J trimming: 8 bases; junction bases outside the gene matches: 12. CDR3 sequence: CASSSGQGSFDEQFF. For the CDR3, the DNA is TGCGCCAGCAGCTCTGGACAGGGTTCGTTCGATGAGCAGTTCTTC.

This clonotype was detected a few times. The rearrangement joins TRBV15 to TRBJ2-3; D unclear. Germline CDR1 LNHNV, CDR2 YYDKDF (reference sequence). The CDR3 is made up of 15 amino acids. Trimming removed 1 base at V and 3 bases at J, with 11 bases between. The DNA of the CDR3 is TGTGCCACCAGCAGAGTTGGCAGGACGACAGATACGCAGTATTTT. Protein sequence: CATSRVGRTTDTQYF.

This clonotype has more than one count but fewer than ten. The rearrangement uses TRBV2 and TRBJ2-2; D call uncertain. V was shortened by 5 bases and J by 7 bases, with 5 bases between the two germline ends. The CDR3 has 11 amino acids. CDR1 is SNHLY and CDR2 is FYNNEI in the germline V gene. CDR3 sequence: CASSSVGELFF. DNA for the CDR3: TGTGCCAGCAGTTCCGTCGGGGAGCTGTTTTTT.

The CDR3 region has the DNA TGTGCCAGCAGTTCCTCCGGGACTAGCGGGACGGATGAGCAGTTCTTC. Amino acid sequence: CASSSSGTSGTDEQFF. The chain is built from TRBV7-2 and TRBJ2-1; 13 bases match TRBD2. V trimming: 6 bases; J trimming: 8 bases; junction bases outside the gene matches: 10. In germline, CDR1 is SGHTA, CDR2 FQGNSA. The CDR3 extends over 16 amino acids.

This clonotype was found a few times. The V call is TRBV5-1, the J call TRBJ2-7; D perhaps matches TRBD2 (5 bases). This CDR3 is 13 amino acids long. Trimming left V 0 bases short and J 6 bases short, with 10 bases between. CDR1 and CDR2 from the germline V gene are SGHRS and YFSETQ. The CDR3 here is CASSLGESTEQYF. The DNA of the CDR3 is TGCGCCAGCAGCTTGGGGGAGTCAACCGAGCAGTACTTC.

This clonotype was seen more than once but under ten times. The chain employs TRBV20-1 and TRBJ2-3, with D possibly matching TRBD2 (6 bases). This CDR3 has 18 residues. Germline loops: CDR1 DFQATT, CDR2 SNEGSKA (reference sequence). The V end was cut by 2 bases, the J end by 0 bases, with 21 bases between. CDR3 protein: CSARKTVGPSESTDTQYF. The CDR3 coding sequence is TGCAGTGCTAGAAAAACGGTTGGGCCTAGCGAGAGCACAGATACGCAGTATTTT.

The CDR3 region has the DNA TGTGCCAGCAGTTTACGCTCTACAGGGCCCGGGGAGCTGTTTTTT. This translates into CASSLRSTGPGELFF. This chain connects TRBV12-3 or TRBV12-4 to TRBJ2-2; perhaps TRBD1 as D (6 bases). This CDR3 is built from 15 residues. The V and J ends lost 2 bases and 6 bases respectively, with 13 bases between them.